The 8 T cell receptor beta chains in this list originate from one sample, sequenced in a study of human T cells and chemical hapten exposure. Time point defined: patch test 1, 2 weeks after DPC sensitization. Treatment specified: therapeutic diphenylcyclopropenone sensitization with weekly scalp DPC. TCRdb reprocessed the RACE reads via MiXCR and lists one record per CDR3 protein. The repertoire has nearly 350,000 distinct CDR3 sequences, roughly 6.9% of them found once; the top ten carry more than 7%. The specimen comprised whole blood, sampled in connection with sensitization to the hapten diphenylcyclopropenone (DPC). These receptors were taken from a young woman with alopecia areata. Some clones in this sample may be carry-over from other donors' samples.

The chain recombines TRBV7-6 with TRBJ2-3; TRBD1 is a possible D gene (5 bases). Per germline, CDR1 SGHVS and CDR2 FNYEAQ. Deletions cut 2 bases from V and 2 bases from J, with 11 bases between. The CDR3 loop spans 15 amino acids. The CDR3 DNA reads TGTGCCAGCAGCTTAACCAGGGCATTCACAGATACGCAGTATTTT. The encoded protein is CASSLTRAFTDTQYF.

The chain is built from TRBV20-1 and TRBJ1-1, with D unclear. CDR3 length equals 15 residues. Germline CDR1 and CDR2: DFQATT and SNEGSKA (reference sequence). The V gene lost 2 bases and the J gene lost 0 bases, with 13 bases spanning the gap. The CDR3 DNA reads TGCAGTGCTAGAACAATACAGAGCATGAACACTGAAGCTTTCTTT. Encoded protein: CSARTIQSMNTEAFF.

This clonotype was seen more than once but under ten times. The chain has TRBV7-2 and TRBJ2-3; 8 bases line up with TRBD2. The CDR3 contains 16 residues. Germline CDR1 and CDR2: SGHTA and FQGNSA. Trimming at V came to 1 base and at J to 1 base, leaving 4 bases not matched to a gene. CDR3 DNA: TGTGCCAGCAGCTTAGGCGGGGGGCCCCGCACAGATACGCAGTATTTT. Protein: CASSLGGGPRTDTQYF.

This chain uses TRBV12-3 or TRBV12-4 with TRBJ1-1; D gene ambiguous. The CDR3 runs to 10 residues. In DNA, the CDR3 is TGTGCGGCGGCCCCCACTAGGGCTTTCTTT. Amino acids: CAAAPTRAFF.

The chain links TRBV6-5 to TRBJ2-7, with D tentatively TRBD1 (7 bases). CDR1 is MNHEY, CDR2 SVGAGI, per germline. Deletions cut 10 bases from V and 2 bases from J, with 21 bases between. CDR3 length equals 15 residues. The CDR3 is CATSPAGGGPYEQYF. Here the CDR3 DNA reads TGTGCCACCTCTCCGGCAGGAGGGGGCCCCTACGAGCAGTACTTC.

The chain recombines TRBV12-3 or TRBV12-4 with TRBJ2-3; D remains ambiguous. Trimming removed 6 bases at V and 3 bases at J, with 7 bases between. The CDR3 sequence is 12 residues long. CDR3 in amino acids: CASRQETDTQYF. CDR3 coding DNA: TGTGCCAGCAGGCAGGAAACAGATACGCAGTATTTT.

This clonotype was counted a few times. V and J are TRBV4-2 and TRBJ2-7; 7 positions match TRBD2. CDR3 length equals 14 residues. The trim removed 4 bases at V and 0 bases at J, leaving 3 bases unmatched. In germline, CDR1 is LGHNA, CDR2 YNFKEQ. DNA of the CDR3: TGTGCCAGCAGCCTAGGGACTACCTCCTACGAGCAGTACTTC. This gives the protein CASSLGTTSYEQYF.

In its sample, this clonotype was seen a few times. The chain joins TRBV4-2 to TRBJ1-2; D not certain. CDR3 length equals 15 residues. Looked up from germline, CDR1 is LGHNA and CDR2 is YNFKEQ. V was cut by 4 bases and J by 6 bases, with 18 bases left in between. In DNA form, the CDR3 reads TGTGCCAGCAGCCCGCGGGCGGCGGCCATTGATGGCTACACCTTC. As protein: CASSPRAAAIDGYTF.